This record concerns one TCR beta chain sequence. The data derive from a study of shared T cell receptors in the human thymus. Here immunoSEQ multiplex PCR was the method, and the copy in TCRdb shows in-frame clones only, minus some. The sample holds hundreds of thousands of clones; around 87% are singletons and the top ten take 0.01%. The germline V gene encodes CDR1 SGHNT and CDR2 YYREEE (reference sequence). V lost 0 bases to trimming and J lost 14 bases; unmatched junction nucleotides: 14. CDR3 length: 15 amino acids. These data also formed part of another study, on human thymus T cells. That investigation notes: Thymus specimens were resections from corrective heart surgery.

The chain couples TRBV5-4 to TRBJ2-1, with 7 bases matching TRBD1. This TCR was recovered from a boy in the first two years of life with a congenital heart defect. Source material: thymocytes. CDR3 bases: TGTGCCAGCAGCTTGGGGAGGACAGGTTCCCTAAGGGAGTTCTTC. Encoded protein: CASSLGRTGSLREFF.